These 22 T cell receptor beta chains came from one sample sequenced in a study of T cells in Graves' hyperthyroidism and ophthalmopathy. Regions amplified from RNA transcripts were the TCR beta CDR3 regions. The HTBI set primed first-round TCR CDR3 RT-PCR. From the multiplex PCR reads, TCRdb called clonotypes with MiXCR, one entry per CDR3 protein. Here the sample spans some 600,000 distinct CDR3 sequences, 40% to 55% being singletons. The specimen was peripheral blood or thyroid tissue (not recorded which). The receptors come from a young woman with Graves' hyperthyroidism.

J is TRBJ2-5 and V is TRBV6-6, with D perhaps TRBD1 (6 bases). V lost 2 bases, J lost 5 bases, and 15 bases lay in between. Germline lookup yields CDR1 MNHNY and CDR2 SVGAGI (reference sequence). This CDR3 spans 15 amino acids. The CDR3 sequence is CASSYVQPGGETQYF. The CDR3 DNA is TGTGCCAGCAGTTACGTGCAGCCTGGGGGCGAGACCCAGTACTTC.

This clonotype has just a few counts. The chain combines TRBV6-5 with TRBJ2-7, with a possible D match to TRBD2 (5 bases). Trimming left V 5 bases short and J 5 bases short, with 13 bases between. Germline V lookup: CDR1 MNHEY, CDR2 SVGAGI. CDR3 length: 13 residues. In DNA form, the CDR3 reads TGTGCCAGCAGTACGGCGAGGGCCCACGAGCAGTACTTC. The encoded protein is CASSTARAHEQYF.

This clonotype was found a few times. The CDR3 loop reads CASSEGSGTYNEQFF. DNA for the CDR3: TGTGCCAGCAGTGAAGGTAGCGGGACCTACAATGAGCAGTTCTTC. The V call is TRBV6-5, the J call TRBJ2-1, with TRBD2 matching over 8 bases. V lost 5 bases to trimming and J lost 2 bases; unmatched junction nucleotides: 5. The germline gives CDR1 MNHEY, CDR2 SVGAGI. CDR3 size: 15 residues.

The CDR3 DNA reads as TGTGCCAGCAGCTTAGCTGCTAGCGGAGCGGGGGAGCTGTTTTTT. This translates into CASSLAASGAGELFF. The chain couples TRBV11-2 to TRBJ2-2; 7 bases match TRBD2. Per germline, CDR1 SGHAT and CDR2 FQNNGV. V trimming: 1 base; J trimming: 8 bases; junction bases outside the gene matches: 7. This CDR3 has 15 amino acids.

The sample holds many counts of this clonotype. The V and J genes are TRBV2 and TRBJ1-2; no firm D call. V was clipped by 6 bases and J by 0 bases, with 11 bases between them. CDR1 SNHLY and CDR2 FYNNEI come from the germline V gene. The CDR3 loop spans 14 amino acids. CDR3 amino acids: CASRVQRANYGYTF. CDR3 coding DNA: TGTGCCAGCAGGGTACAGAGAGCTAACTATGGCTACACCTTC.

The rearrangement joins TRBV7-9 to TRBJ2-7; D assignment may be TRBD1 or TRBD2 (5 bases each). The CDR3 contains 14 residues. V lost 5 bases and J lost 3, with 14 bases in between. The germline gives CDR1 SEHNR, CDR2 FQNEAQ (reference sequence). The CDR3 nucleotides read TGTGCCAGCAGCCAAACCAGGGAGATCTACGAGCAGTACTTC. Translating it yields CASSQTREIYEQYF.

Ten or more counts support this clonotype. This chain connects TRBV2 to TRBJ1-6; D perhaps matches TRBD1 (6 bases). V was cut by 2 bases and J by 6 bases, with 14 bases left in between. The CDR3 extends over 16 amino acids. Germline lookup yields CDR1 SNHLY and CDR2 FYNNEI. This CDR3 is CASSERWTATNSPLHF. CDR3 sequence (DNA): TGTGCCAGCAGTGAAAGGTGGACAGCAACTAATTCACCCCTCCACTTT.

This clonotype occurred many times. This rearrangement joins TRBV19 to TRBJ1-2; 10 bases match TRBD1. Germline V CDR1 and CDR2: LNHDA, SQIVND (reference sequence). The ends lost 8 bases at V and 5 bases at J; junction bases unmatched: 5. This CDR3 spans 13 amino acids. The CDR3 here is CASSRDRGYGYTF. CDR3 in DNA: TGTGCCAGTTCCCGGGACAGGGGATATGGCTACACCTTC.

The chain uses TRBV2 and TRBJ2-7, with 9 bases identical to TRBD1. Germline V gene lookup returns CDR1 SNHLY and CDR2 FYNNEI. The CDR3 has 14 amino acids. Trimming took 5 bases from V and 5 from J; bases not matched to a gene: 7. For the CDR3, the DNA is TGTGCCAGCAGTACCGGGACAGGGTATCACGAGCAGTACTTC. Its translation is CASSTGTGYHEQYF.

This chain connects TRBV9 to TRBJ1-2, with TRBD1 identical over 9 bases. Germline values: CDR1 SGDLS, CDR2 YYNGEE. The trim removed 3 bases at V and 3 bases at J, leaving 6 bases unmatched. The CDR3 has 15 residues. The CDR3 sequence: CASSERQGVHYGYTF. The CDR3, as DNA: TGTGCCAGCAGCGAGAGACAGGGGGTTCACTATGGCTACACCTTC.

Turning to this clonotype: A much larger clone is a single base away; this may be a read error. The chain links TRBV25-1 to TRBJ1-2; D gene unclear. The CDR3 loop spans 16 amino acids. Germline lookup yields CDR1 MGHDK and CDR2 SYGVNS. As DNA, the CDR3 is TGCGCCAGCAGCCAACCGGACGGGTCCGCTAACTATGGCTACACCTTC. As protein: CASSQPDGSANYGYTF.

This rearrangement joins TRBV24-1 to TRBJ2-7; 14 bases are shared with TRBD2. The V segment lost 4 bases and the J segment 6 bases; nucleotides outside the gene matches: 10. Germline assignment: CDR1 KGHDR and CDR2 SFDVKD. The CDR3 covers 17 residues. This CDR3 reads CATSEDSGTSGRGEQYF. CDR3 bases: TGTGCCACCAGTGAAGATTCAGGGACTAGCGGGAGAGGCGAGCAGTACTTC.

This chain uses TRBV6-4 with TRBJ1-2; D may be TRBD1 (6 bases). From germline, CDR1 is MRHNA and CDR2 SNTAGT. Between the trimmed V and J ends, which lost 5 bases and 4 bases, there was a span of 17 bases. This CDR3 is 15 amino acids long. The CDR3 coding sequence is TGTGCCAGCAGTTTCCTCACGGGGGGCGCCTATGGCTACACCTTC. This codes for CASSFLTGGAYGYTF.

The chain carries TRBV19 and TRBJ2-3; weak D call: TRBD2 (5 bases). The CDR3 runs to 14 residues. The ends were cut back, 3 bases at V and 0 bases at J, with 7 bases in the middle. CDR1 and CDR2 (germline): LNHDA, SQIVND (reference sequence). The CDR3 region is CASSMRTSTDTQYF. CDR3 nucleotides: TGTGCCAGTAGTATGCGGACTAGCACAGATACGCAGTATTTT.

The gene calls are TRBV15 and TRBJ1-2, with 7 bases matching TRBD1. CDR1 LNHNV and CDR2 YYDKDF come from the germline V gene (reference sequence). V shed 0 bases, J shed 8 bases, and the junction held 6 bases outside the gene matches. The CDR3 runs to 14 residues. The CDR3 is CATSRDVGGGGYTF. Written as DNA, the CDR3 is TGTGCCACCAGCAGAGATGTTGGAGGGGGCGGCTACACCTTC. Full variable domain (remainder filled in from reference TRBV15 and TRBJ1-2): DAMVIQNPRYQVTQFGKPVTLSCSQTLNHNVMYWYQQKSSQAPKLLFHYYDKDFNNEADTPDNFQSRRPNTSFCFLDIRSPGLGDTAMYLCATSRDVGGGGYTFGSGTRLTVV.

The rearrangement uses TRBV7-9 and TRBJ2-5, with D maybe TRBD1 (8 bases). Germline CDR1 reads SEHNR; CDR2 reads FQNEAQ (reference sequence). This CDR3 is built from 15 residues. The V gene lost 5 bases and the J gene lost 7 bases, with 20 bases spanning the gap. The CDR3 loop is CASSKGQGRGGTQYF. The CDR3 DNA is TGTGCCAGCAGCAAAGGACAGGGCCGCGGGGGGACCCAGTACTTC.

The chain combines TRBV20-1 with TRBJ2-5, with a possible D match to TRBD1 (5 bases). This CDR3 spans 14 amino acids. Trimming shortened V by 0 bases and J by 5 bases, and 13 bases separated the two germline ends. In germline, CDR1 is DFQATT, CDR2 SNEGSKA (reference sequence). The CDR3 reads CSARDYRIGETQYF. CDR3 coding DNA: TGCAGTGCTAGAGATTACAGGATCGGGGAGACCCAGTACTTC.

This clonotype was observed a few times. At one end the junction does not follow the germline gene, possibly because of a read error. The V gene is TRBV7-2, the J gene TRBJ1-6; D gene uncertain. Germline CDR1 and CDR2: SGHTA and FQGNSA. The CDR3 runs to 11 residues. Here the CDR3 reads CASGRNSPLHF. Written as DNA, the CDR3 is TGCGCCAGCGGTCGGAATTCACCCCTCCACTTT.

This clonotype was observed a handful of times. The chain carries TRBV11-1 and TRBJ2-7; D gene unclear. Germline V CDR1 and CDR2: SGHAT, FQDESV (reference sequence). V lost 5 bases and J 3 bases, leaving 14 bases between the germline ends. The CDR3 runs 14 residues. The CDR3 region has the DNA TGTGCCAGCAGCCCACGGTGGGCCAACTACGAGCAGTACTTC. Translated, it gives CASSPRWANYEQYF. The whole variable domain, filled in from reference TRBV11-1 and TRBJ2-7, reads EAEVAQSPRYKITEKSQAVAFWCDPISGHATLYWYRQILGQGPELLVQFQDESVVDDSQLPKDRFSAERLKGVDSTLKIQPAELGDSAMYLCASSPRWANYEQYFGPGTRLTVT.

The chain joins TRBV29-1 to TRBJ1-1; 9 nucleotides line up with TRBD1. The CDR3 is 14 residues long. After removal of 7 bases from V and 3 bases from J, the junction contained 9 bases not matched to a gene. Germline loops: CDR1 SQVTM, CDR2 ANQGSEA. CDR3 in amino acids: CSAAGTGRDTEAFF. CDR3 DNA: TGCAGCGCAGCCGGGACAGGGCGGGACACTGAAGCTTTCTTT.

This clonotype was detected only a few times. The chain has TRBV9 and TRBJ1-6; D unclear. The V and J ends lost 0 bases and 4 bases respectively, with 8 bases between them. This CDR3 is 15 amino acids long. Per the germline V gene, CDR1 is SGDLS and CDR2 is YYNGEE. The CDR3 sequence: CASSVGSAYNSPLHF. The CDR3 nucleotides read TGTGCCAGCAGCGTAGGTAGCGCTTATAATTCACCCCTCCACTTT. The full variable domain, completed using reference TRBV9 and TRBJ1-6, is DSGVTQTPKHLITATGQRVTLRCSPRSGDLSVYWYQQSLDQGLQFLIQYYNGEERAKGNILERFSAQQFPDLHSELNLSSLELGDSALYFCASSVGSAYNSPLHFGNGTRLTVT.

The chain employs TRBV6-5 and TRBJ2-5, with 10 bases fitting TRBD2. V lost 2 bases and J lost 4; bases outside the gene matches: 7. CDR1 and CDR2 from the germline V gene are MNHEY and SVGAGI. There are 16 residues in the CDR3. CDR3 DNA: TGTGCCAGCAGTTACAGAGCGGGAGGGCCCGGAGAGACCCAGTACTTC. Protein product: CASSYRAGGPGETQYF.